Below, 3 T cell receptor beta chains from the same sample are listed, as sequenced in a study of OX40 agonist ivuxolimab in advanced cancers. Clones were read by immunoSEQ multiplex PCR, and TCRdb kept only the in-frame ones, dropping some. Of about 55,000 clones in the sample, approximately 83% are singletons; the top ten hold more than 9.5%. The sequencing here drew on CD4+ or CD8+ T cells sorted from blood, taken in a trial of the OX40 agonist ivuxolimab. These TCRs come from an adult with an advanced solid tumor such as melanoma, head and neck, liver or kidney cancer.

CDR3 bases: TGTGCCAGCAGCTTAGTCACGGGGCCCCAGCATTTT. Protein product: CASSLVTGPQHF. The chain links TRBV11-2 to TRBJ1-5; D uncertain. V lost 1 base, J lost 9 bases, and 7 bases lay in between. There are 12 residues in the CDR3. Germline CDR1 reads SGHAT; CDR2 reads FQNNGV.

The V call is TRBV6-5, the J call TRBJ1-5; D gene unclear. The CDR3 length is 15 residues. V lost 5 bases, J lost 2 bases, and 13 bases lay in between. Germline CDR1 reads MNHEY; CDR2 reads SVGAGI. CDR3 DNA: TGTGCCAGCAGTCCCGGCGTTGGAGGCAATCAGCCCCAGCATTTT. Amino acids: CASSPGVGGNQPQHF.

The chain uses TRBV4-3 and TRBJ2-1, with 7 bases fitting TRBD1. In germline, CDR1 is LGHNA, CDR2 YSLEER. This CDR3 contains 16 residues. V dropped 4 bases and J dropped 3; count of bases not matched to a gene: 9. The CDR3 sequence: CASSRSGQEFYNEQFF. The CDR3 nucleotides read TGCGCCAGCAGCCGGTCAGGACAGGAGTTCTACAATGAGCAGTTCTTC.